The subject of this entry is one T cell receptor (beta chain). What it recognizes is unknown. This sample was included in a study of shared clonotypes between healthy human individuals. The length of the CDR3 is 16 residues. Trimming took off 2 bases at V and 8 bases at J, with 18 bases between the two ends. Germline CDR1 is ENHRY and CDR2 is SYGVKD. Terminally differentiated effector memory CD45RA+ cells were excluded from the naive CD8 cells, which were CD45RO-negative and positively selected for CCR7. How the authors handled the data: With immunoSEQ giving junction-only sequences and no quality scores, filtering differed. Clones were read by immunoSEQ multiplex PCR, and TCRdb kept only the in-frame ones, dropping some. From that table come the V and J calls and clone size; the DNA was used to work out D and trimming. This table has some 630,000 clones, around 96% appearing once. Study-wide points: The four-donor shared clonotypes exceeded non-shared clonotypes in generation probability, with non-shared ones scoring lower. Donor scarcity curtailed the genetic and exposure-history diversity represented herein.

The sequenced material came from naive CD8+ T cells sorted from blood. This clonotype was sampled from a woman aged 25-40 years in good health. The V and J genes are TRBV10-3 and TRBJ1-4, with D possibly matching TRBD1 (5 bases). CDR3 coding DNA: TGTGCCATCAGTGAGACCCTCAGGGACGGGGAAGAAAAACTGTTTTTT. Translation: CAISETLRDGEEKLFF.